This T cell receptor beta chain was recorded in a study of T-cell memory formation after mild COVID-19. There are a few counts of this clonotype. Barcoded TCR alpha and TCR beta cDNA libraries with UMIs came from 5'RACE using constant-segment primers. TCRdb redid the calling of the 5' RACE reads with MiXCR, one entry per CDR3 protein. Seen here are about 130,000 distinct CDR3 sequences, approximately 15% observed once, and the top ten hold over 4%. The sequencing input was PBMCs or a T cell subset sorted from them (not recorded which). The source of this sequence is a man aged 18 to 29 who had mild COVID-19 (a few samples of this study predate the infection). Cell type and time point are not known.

CDR3 sequence (DNA): TGCGCCAGCAGCTTCCGGGACCCCCGGACCAATGAGCAGTTCTTC. Protein product: CASSFRDPRTNEQFF. V and J are TRBV5-1 and TRBJ2-1, with D possibly being TRBD1 or TRBD2 (5 bases each). Trimming stripped 2 bases from V and 6 bases from J, with 15 bases between. There are 15 residues in the CDR3. The V gene's germline CDR1 is SGHRS and CDR2 YFSETQ.